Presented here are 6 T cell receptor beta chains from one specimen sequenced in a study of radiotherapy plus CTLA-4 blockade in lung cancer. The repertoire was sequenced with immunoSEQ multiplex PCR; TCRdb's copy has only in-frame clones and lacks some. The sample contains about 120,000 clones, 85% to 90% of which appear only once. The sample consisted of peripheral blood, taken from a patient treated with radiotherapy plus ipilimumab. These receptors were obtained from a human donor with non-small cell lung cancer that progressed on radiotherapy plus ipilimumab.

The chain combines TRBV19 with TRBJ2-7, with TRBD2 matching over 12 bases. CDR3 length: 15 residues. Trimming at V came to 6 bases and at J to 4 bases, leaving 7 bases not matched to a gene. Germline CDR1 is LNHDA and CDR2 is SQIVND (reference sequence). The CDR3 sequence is CASSLGGTSGYEQYF. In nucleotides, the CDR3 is TGTGCCAGTAGCCTGGGTGGGACTAGCGGGTACGAGCAGTACTTC. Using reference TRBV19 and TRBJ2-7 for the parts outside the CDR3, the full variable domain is DGGITQSPKYLFRKEGQNVTLSCEQNLNHDAMYWYRQDPGQGLRLIYYSQIVNDFQKGDIAEGYSVSREKKESFPLTVTSAQKNPTAFYLCASSLGGTSGYEQYFGPGTRLTVT.

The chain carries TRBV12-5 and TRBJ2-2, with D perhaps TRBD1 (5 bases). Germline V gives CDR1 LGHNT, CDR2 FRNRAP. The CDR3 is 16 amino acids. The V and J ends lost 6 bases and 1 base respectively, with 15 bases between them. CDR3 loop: CASGQVGALNTGELFF. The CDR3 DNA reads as TGTGCTAGTGGCCAAGTAGGGGCCCTGAACACCGGGGAGCTGTTTTTT.

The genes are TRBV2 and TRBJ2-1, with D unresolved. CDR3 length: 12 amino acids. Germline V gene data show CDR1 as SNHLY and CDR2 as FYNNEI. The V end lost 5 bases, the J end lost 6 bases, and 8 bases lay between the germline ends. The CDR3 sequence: CASSLLTNEQFF. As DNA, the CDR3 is TGTGCCAGCAGTCTCTTGACCAATGAGCAGTTCTTC.

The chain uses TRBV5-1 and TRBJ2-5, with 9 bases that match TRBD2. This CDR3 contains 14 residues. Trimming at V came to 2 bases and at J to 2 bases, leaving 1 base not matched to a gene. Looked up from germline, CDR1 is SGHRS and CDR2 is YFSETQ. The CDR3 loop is CASSFLAGQETQYF. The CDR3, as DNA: TGCGCCAGCAGCTTCCTAGCGGGACAAGAGACCCAGTACTTC.

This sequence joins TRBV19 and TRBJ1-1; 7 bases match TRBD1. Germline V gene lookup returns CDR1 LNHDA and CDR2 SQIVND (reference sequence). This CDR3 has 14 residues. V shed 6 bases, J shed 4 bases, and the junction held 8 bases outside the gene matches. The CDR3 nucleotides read TGTGCCAGTAGCACCAGGGGGGCTGGCACTGAAGCTTTCTTT. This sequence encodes CASSTRGAGTEAFF.

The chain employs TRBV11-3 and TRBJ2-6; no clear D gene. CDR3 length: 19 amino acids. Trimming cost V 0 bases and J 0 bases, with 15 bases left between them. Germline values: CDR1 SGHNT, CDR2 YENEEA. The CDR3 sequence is CASSLDHNKLPSGANVLTF. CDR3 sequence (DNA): TGTGCCAGCAGCTTAGATCACAACAAACTCCCCTCTGGGGCCAACGTCCTGACTTTC.